The 25 T cell receptor beta chains presented below share a single source sample, sequenced in a study of T cells in localized non-small cell lung cancer. The method was immunoSEQ multiplex PCR; TCRdb's version includes in-frame clones alone and lacks a portion of them. The table shows some 71,000 clones, with just under 85% occurring only once. This specimen consisted of peripheral blood, obtained before any cancer treatment. Receptors originate from a female donor older than 55 with stage I lung adenocarcinoma.

This clone was seen only once. The CDR3 bases are TGCGCCAGCAGCCAAGGGCGGGGGCGTGTGAACACTGAAGCTTTCTTT. As protein: CASSQGRGRVNTEAFF. The rearrangement links TRBV4-1 to TRBJ1-1; D possibly corresponds to TRBD1 (6 bases). The CDR3 is 16 residues long. V dropped 1 base and J dropped 0 bases, with 12 bases sitting between them. CDR1 is MGHRA, CDR2 YSYEKL, per germline.

V usage is TRBV7-2 and J usage is TRBJ2-1; 9 bases agree with TRBD2. In germline, CDR1 is SGHTA, CDR2 FQGNSA. The J segment lost 9 bases and the V segment lost 5 bases, leaving 11 bases of the junction unmatched. This CDR3 has 15 amino acids. CDR3 bases: TGTGCCAGCAGCGCGGCGGGAGGGGCTCTAGCTGAGCAGTTCTTC. Translated: CASSAAGGALAEQFF.

The chain links TRBV5-1 to TRBJ2-2, with TRBD1 matching 7 bases. Germline-derived CDR1 and CDR2 are SGHRS and YFSETQ. Trimming removed 1 base from V and 3 bases from J; junction bases left unmatched: 9. This CDR3 is 17 amino acids long. CDR3 nucleotides: TGCGCCAGCAGCTTGAAACAGGGGAATGTGTACACCGGGGAGCTGTTTTTT. Its protein is CASSLKQGNVYTGELFF.

CDR3: CASSLAGASTDTQYF. CDR3 DNA: TGTGCCAGCAGCTTAGCGGGAGCTAGCACAGATACGCAGTATTTT. The chain is built from TRBV7-6 and TRBJ2-3; TRBD2 might be the D (5 bases). Germline V lookup: CDR1 SGHVS, CDR2 FNYEAQ. The CDR3 is made up of 15 amino acids. V lost 0 bases and J 0 bases, leaving 7 bases between the germline ends.

The chain has TRBV19 and TRBJ1-1; no definite D call. The CDR3 runs 10 residues. The ends were cut back, 6 bases at V and 3 bases at J, with 2 bases in the middle. Germline-derived CDR1 and CDR2 are LNHDA and SQIVND (reference sequence). CDR3 bases: TGTGCCAGTAGCCACACTGAAGCTTTCTTT. Translated: CASSHTEAFF.

This chain joins TRBV2 and TRBJ1-2; 9 bases align to TRBD1. The CDR3 covers 15 residues. Germline CDR1 is SNHLY and CDR2 is FYNNEI. Germline trimming cut 5 bases from V and 2 bases from J; bases unmatched to any gene: 6. This CDR3 is CASSLPGQGNYGYTF. CDR3 in DNA: TGTGCCAGCAGTTTACCGGGACAGGGAAACTATGGCTACACCTTC.

The rearrangement links TRBV18 to TRBJ1-1; maybe TRBD1 (5 bases). CDR1 and CDR2 from the germline V gene are KGHSH and LQKENI. Trimming took off 2 bases at V and 5 bases at J, with 15 bases between the two ends. The CDR3 has 15 residues. CDR3 protein: CASSPSIGAGTEAFF. The CDR3, as DNA: TGTGCCAGCTCACCAAGCATAGGGGCAGGGACTGAAGCTTTCTTT.

The V call is TRBV29-1, the J call TRBJ1-2; D ambiguous. V lost 2 bases to trimming and J lost 4 bases, with 17 bases between them. The CDR3 is 15 amino acids. In germline, CDR1 is SQVTM, CDR2 ANQGSEA. The CDR3 region is CSVETRISTAYGYTF. Here the CDR3 DNA reads TGCAGCGTTGAAACGAGGATCTCCACCGCCTATGGCTACACCTTC.

The V and J genes are TRBV7-9 and TRBJ2-5, with D unresolved. In germline, CDR1 is SEHNR, CDR2 FQNEAQ (reference sequence). This CDR3 has 13 residues. V gave up 5 bases and J gave up 4 bases, with 11 bases separating them. The CDR3 coding sequence is TGTGCCAGCAGCCAGCTAGGTCGAGAGACCCAGTACTTC. Protein: CASSQLGRETQYF.

In its sample, this clone was seen once. The V gene is TRBV5-1, the J gene TRBJ2-5; 11 positions match TRBD1. Trimming took 5 bases from V and 1 from J; bases not matched to a gene: 4. The germline V gene has CDR1 SGHRS and CDR2 YFSETQ. The CDR3 extends over 15 amino acids. CDR3 region: CASRPGTGGQETQYF. The CDR3 nucleotides read TGCGCCAGCAGACCCGGGACAGGGGGCCAAGAGACCCAGTACTTC.

V gene TRBV5-8 combines with J gene TRBJ2-3, with D unresolved. The V and J ends lost 1 base and 2 bases respectively, with 11 bases between them. The CDR3 loop spans 15 amino acids. Germline CDR1 SGHTS, CDR2 YDEGEE. The CDR3 coding sequence is TGTGCCAGCAGCTTGCAATTGCGGACCACAGATACGCAGTATTTT. Translation: CASSLQLRTTDTQYF.

The chain is built from TRBV6-5 and TRBJ1-4; 10 nucleotides match TRBD1. After removal of 0 bases from V and 9 bases from J, the junction contained 4 bases not matched to a gene. The CDR3 has 15 residues. Per the germline V gene, CDR1 is MNHEY and CDR2 is SVGAGI. The CDR3 DNA reads TGTGCCAGCAGTTACTCGGGGACAGGGGTCAAAAAACTGTTTTTT. This gives the protein CASSYSGTGVKKLFF.

The CDR3: CASSSRVSEGYTF. The CDR3, as DNA: TGCGCCAGCAGCTCCAGGGTTTCGGAGGGCTACACCTTC. V is TRBV5-1 and J is TRBJ1-2, with a possible D match to TRBD1 (5 bases). The CDR3 contains 13 residues. The V end lost 3 bases, the J end lost 8 bases, and 14 bases lay between the germline ends. Germline V gene sequence: CDR1 SGHRS, CDR2 YFSETQ.

V and J are TRBV11-3 and TRBJ1-1, with 8 bases lining up with TRBD1. Losses at the gene ends were 5 bases for V and 3 bases for J; bases not matched to a gene: 5. The germline gives CDR1 SGHNT, CDR2 YENEEA. This CDR3 has 14 residues. The CDR3 loop is CASSARGPYTEAFF. In DNA form, the CDR3 reads TGTGCCAGCAGCGCCAGGGGGCCTTACACTGAAGCTTTCTTT.

DNA of the CDR3: TGCGCCAGCAGCAGAATCCCCGGGACATCCTACGAGCAGTACTTC. This translates into CASSRIPGTSYEQYF. The chain recombines TRBV5-1 with TRBJ2-7; weak D call: TRBD1 (6 bases). Germline assignment: CDR1 SGHRS and CDR2 YFSETQ. Trimming stripped 4 bases from V and 1 base from J, with 15 bases between. The CDR3 spans 15 residues.

The V call is TRBV21-1, the J call TRBJ2-7; the table names TRBD1, a call not compared with the DNA. TRBV21-1 is recorded as a pseudogene. The CDR3 runs 14 residues. The CDR3 DNA is TGTGCCAGCCGGGAGCGTTGCAGGGGGTACGAGCAGTACTTC. This gives the protein CASRERCRGYEQYF.

The V and J genes are TRBV19 and TRBJ2-3; TRBD2 agrees at 15 bases. The CDR3 totals 15 residues. Germline CDR1 and CDR2: LNHDA and SQIVND (reference sequence). V lost 5 bases to trimming and J lost 5 bases; unmatched junction nucleotides: 2. The CDR3 DNA reads TGTGCCAGTAGTGGACTAGCGGGGGGGCAAGATACGCAGTATTTT. It encodes CASSGLAGGQDTQYF.

The CDR3 nucleotides are TGTGCCAGCAGCGAGGATCGAAATTCACCCCTCCACTTT. This sequence encodes CASSEDRNSPLHF. The chain recombines TRBV2 with TRBJ1-6, with no clear D. The CDR3 covers 13 residues. V shed 6 bases and J shed 7 bases, with 10 bases lying between them. Germline CDR1 and CDR2: SNHLY and FYNNEI.

This chain uses TRBV18 with TRBJ2-5; 10 bases agree with TRBD1. V was pared by 1 base and J by 4 bases, with 6 bases of the junction left unmatched. The CDR3 has 16 residues. Looked up from germline, CDR1 is KGHSH and CDR2 is LQKENI. Here the CDR3 reads CASSPRNDRGRETQYF. CDR3 DNA sequence: TGTGCCAGCTCACCACGAAACGACAGGGGGCGAGAGACCCAGTACTTC.

The sample holds a few counts of this clone. The rearrangement joins TRBV6-5 to TRBJ1-2; D is perhaps TRBD1 (6 bases). V gave up 2 bases and J gave up 6 bases, with 16 bases separating them. CDR3 length: 15 residues. Germline V CDR1 and CDR2: MNHEY, SVGAGI. The CDR3 here is CASSYATGINHGYTF. In DNA form, the CDR3 reads TGTGCCAGCAGTTACGCGACAGGAATAAACCATGGCTACACCTTC.

This rearrangement joins TRBV6-1 to TRBJ2-5; 7 nucleotides align to TRBD1. From germline, CDR1 is MNHNS and CDR2 SASEGT. V shed 5 bases, J shed 2 bases, and the junction held 5 bases outside the gene matches. This CDR3 region has 14 residues. CDR3 loop: CASSNRDRQETQYF. The CDR3 DNA follows: TGTGCCAGCAGTAACCGGGACAGACAAGAGACCCAGTACTTC.

This clone was detected only once. The chain has TRBV30 and TRBJ2-5, with 12 nucleotides matching TRBD2. Trimming cost V 8 bases and J 0 bases; bases outside gene matches: 7. This CDR3 has 15 amino acids. From germline, CDR1 is GTSNPN and CDR2 SVGIG (reference sequence). DNA for the CDR3: TGTGCCGGCCGACTAGCGGGAGCTTACCAAGAGACCCAGTACTTC. As protein: CAGRLAGAYQETQYF.

The rearrangement joins TRBV5-1 to TRBJ2-5; D is tentatively TRBD1 or TRBD2 (5 bases each). This CDR3 is 15 amino acids long. Germline V gene lookup returns CDR1 SGHRS and CDR2 YFSETQ. V was cut by 4 bases and J by 4 bases, with 17 bases left in between. The CDR3 spells CASSKGTAGVETQYF. As DNA, the CDR3 is TGCGCCAGCAGCAAAGGGACGGCAGGCGTAGAGACCCAGTACTTC.

The chain combines TRBV11-3 with TRBJ2-7; perhaps TRBD1 as D (6 bases). V lost 1 base and J 4 bases, leaving 14 bases between the germline ends. The germline V gene has CDR1 SGHNT and CDR2 YENEEA. The CDR3 consists of 15 residues. The CDR3 DNA reads TGTGCCAGCAGCTTAGGCGGACAGCTAGGTTACGAGCAGTACTTC. It encodes CASSLGGQLGYEQYF. Full variable domain (remainder filled in from reference TRBV11-3 and TRBJ2-7): EAGVVQSPRYKIIEKKQPVAFWCNPISGHNTLYWYLQNLGQGPELLIRYENEEAVDDSQLPKDRFSAERLKGVDSTLKIQPAELGDSAVYLCASSLGGQLGYEQYFGPGTRLTVT.

The V and J genes are TRBV27 and TRBJ2-7, with D tentatively TRBD2 (6 bases). The CDR3 is 13 amino acids. Per germline, CDR1 MNHEY and CDR2 SMNVEV (reference sequence). V was pared by 4 bases and J by 11 bases, with 18 bases between. CDR3 residues: CASSSARVGGEYF. DNA for the CDR3: TGTGCCAGCAGTTCCGCCAGGGTCGGAGGGGAGTACTTC.